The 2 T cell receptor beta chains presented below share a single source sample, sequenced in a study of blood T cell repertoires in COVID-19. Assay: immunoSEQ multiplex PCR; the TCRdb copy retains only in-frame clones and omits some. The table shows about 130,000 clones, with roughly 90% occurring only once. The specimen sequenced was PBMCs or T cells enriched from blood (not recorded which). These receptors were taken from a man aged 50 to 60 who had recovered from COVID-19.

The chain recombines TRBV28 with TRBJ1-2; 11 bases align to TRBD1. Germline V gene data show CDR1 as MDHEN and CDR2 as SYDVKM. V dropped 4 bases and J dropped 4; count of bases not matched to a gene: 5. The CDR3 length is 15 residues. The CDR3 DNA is TGTGCCAGCAGTTCGGGACAGGGGGGTATCTATGGCTACACCTTC. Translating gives CASSSGQGGIYGYTF.

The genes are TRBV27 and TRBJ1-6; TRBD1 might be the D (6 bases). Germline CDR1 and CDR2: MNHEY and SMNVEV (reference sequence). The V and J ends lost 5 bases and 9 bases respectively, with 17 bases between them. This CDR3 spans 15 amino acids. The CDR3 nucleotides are TGTGCCAGCAGTCCCACAGGGATAGGGAGTTCACCCCTCCACTTT. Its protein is CASSPTGIGSSPLHF.